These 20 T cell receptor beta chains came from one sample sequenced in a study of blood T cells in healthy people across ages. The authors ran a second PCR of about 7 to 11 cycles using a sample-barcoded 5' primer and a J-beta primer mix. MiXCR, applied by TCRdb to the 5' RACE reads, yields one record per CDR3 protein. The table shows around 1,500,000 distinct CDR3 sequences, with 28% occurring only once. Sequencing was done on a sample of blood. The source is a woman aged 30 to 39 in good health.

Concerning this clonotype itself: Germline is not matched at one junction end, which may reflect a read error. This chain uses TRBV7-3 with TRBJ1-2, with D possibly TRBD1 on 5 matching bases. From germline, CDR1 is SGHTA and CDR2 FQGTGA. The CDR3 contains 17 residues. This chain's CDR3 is CTSSLNPPGTENYGYTF. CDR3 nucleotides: TGTACCAGCAGCTTAAACCCGCCTGGGACCGAAAACTATGGCTACACCTTC.

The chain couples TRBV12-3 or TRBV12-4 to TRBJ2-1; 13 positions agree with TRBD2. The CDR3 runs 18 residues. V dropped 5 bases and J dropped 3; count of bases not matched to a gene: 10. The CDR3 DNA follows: TGTGCCAGCAGTCCTAGAACCGGACTAGCGGGGGACTACAATGAGCAGTTCTTC. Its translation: CASSPRTGLAGDYNEQFF.

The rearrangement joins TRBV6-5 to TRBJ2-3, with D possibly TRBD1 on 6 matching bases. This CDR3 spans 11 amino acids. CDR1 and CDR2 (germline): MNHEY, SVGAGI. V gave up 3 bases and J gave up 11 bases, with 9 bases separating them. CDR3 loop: CASSYGQRQYF. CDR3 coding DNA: TGTGCCAGCAGTTATGGACAGAGGCAGTATTTT.

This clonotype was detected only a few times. The CDR3 coding sequence is TGTGCCAGCAGTTACGTCAGGGGGCAGTTGGGCACAGATACGCAGTATTTT. As protein: CASSYVRGQLGTDTQYF. The V and J genes are TRBV6-5 and TRBJ2-3; 8 bases align to TRBD1. CDR1 and CDR2 (germline): MNHEY, SVGAGI. The CDR3 is made up of 17 amino acids. V shed 2 bases and J 1 base; nucleotides not matched to a gene: 8.

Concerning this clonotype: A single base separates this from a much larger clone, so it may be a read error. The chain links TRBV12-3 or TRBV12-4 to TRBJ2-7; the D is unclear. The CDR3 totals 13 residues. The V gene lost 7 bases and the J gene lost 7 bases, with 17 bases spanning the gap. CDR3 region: CASIFNLGNEQYF. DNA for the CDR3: TGTGCCAGCATATTTAATCTGGGGAATGAGCAGTACTTC.

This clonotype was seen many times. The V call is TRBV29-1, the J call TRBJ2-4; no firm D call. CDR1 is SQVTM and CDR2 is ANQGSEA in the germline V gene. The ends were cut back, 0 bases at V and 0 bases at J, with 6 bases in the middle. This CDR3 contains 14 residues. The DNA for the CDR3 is TGCAGCGTTGAAGACATCCTAGCCAAAAACATTCAGTACTTC. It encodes CSVEDILAKNIQYF.

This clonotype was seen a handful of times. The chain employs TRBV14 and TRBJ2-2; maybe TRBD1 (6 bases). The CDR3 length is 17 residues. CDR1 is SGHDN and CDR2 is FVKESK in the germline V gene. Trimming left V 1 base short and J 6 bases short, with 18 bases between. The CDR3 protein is CASSQGVRDILAGELFF. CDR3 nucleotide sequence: TGTGCCAGCAGCCAAGGTGTAAGGGACATCCTTGCCGGGGAGCTGTTTTTT.

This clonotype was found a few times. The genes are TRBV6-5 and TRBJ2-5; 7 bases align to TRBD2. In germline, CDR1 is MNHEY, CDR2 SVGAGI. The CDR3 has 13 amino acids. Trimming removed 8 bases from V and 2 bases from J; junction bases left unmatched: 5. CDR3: CASRQREQETQYF. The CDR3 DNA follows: TGTGCCAGCCGACAGCGGGAACAAGAGACCCAGTACTTC.

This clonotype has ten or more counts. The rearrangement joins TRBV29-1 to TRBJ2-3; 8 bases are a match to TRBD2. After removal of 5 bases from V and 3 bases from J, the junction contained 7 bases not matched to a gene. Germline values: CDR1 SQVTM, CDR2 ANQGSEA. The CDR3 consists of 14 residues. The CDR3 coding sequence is TGCAGCGTTTCAAGAAGCGGGAGAACAGATACGCAGTATTTT. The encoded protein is CSVSRSGRTDTQYF.

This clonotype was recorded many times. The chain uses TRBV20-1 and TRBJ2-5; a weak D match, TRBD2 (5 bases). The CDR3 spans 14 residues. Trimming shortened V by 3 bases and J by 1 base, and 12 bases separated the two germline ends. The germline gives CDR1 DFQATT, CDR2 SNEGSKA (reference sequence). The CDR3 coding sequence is TGCAGTGCTAGCCCCGGACTCCTCCAAGAGACCCAGTACTTC. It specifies CSASPGLLQETQYF.

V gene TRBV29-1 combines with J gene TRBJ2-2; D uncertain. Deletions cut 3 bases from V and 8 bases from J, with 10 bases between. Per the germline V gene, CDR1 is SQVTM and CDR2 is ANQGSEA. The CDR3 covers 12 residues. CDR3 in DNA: TGCAGCGTTGAGTCGAACCATGGGGAGCTGTTTTTT. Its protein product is CSVESNHGELFF.

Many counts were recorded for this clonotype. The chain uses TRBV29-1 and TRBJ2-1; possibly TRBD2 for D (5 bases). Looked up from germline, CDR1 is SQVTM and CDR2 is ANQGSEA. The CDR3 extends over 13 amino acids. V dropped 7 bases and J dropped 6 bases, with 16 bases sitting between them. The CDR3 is CSAGSRSPNEQFF. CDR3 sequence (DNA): TGCAGCGCGGGGTCTAGGTCCCCCAATGAGCAGTTCTTC.

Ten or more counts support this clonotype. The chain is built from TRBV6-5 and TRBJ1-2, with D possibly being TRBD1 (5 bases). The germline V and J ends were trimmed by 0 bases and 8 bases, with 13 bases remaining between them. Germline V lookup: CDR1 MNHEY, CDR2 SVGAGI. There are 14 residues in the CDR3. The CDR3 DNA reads TGTGCCAGCAGTTACTCGATAGGGACGATAGGCTACACCTTC. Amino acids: CASSYSIGTIGYTF.

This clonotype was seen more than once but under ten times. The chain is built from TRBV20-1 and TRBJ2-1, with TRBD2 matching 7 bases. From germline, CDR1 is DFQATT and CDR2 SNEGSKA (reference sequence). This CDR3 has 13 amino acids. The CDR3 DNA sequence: TGCAAGACGGGGGGATTCGACAATGGTGAGCAGTTCTTC. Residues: CKTGGFDNGEQFF.

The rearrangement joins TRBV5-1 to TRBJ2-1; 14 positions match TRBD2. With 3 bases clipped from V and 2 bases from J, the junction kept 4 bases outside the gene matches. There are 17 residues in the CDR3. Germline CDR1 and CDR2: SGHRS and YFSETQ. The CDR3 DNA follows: TGCGCCAGCAGCTCCGGACTAGCGGGGGGAACCTACAATGAGCAGTTCTTC. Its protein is CASSSGLAGGTYNEQFF. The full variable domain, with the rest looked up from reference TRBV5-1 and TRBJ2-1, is KAGVTQTPRYLIKTRGQQVTLSCSPISGHRSVSWYQQTPGQGLQFLFEYFSETQRNKGNFPGRFSGRQFSNSRSEMNVSTLELGDSALYLCASSSGLAGGTYNEQFFGPGTRLTVL.

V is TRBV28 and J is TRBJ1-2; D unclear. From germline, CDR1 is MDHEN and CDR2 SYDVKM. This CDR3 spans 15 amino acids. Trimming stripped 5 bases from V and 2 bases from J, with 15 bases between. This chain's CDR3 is CASSPPRTENYGYTF. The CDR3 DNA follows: TGTGCCAGCAGTCCTCCCCGGACGGAGAACTATGGCTACACCTTC.

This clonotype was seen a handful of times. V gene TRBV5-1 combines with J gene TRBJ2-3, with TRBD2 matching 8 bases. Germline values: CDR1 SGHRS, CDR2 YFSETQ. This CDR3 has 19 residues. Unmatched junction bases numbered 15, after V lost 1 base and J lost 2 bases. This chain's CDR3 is CASSLFASGGLGYTDTQYF. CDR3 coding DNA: TGCGCCAGCAGCTTGTTTGCCAGCGGGGGACTTGGCTACACAGATACGCAGTATTTT. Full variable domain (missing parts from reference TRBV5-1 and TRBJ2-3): KAGVTQTPRYLIKTRGQQVTLSCSPISGHRSVSWYQQTPGQGLQFLFEYFSETQRNKGNFPGRFSGRQFSNSRSEMNVSTLELGDSALYLCASSLFASGGLGYTDTQYFGPGTRLTVL.

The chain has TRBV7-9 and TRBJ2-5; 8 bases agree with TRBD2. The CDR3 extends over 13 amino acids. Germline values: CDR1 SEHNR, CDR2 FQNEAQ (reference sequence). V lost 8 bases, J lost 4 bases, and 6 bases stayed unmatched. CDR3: CASGLGTRETQYF. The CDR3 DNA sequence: TGTGCCAGCGGCCTCGGGACTAGAGAGACCCAGTACTTC.

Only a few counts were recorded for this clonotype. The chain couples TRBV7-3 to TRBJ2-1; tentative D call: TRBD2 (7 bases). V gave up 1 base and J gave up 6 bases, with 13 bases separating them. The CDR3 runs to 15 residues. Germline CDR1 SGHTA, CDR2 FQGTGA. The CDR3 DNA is TGTGCCAGCAGCTTAATGGCGGGGGCCCGCAATGAGCAGTTCTTC. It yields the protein CASSLMAGARNEQFF.

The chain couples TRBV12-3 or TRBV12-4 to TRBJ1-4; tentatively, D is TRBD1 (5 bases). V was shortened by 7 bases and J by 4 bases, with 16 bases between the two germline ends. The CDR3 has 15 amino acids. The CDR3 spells CASTLELGHNEKLFF. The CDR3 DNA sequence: TGTGCCAGCACCCTAGAGCTGGGGCATAATGAAAAACTGTTTTTT.